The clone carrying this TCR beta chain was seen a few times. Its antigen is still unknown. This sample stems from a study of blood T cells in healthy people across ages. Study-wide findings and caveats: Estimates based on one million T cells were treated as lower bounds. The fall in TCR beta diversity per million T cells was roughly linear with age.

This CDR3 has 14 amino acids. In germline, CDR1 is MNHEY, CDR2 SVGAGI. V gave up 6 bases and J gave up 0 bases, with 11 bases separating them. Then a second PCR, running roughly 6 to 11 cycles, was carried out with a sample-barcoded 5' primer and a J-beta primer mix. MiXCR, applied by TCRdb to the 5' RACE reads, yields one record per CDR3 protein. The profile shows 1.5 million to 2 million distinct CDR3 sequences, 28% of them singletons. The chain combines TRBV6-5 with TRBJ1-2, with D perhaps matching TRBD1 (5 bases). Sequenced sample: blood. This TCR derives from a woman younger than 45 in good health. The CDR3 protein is CASRRSGTNYGYTF. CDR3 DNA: TGTGCCAGCAGGAGGTCAGGGACTAACTATGGCTACACCTTC.